The 26 T cell receptor beta chains below come from one sample, sequenced in a study of T-cell reconstitution after alpha-beta-depleted transplantation in children. Preparation of the TCRbeta library used unique molecular identifiers. TCRdb re-analysed the PCR reads in MiXCR, keeping a single row per CDR3 protein. Here the sample spans 100,000 or so distinct CDR3 sequences, roughly a quarter being singletons. Sequenced here: PBMCs, sampled before TCRalphabeta/CD19-depleted stem cell transplant. The receptors were gathered from a boy younger than 10 with acute lymphoblastic leukemia, due to receive a stem cell transplant.

The chain uses TRBV7-8 and TRBJ2-1; no reliable D call. Trimming took 5 bases from V and 10 from J, leaving 12 bases between them. The germline gives CDR1 SGHVS, CDR2 FQNEAQ. The CDR3 is 12 residues long. The CDR3 loop reads CASSHPGREQFF. The CDR3 DNA sequence: TGTGCCAGCAGCCATCCTGGAAGGGAGCAGTTCTTC.

The rearrangement uses TRBV2 and TRBJ2-7; 8 nucleotides match TRBD1. Germline V lookup: CDR1 SNHLY, CDR2 FYNNEI. Losses at the gene ends were 7 bases for V and 4 bases for J; bases not matched to a gene: 3. The CDR3 has 12 residues. The DNA of the CDR3 is TGTGCCAGCATGACAGGGGTTTACGAGCAGTACTTC. This encodes CASMTGVYEQYF.

V is TRBV7-2 and J is TRBJ2-3; 8 nucleotides align to TRBD2. Germline CDR1 reads SGHTA; CDR2 reads FQGNSA. V trimming: 6 bases; J trimming: 1 base; junction bases outside the gene matches: 9. The CDR3 spans 16 residues. In nucleotides, the CDR3 is TGTGCCAGCAGTACCACTAGCGGAGGGGGCACAGATACGCAGTATTTT. It codes for CASSTTSGGGTDTQYF.

V is TRBV18 and J is TRBJ2-5; TRBD2 matches 7 bases. Trimming removed 0 bases from V and 3 bases from J; junction bases left unmatched: 7. This CDR3 is 16 amino acids long. CDR1 is KGHSH, CDR2 LQKENI, per germline. CDR3 nucleotides: TGTGCCAGCTCACCACCCGGGCTAGCGGAAAAAGAGACCCAGTACTTC. Amino acids: CASSPPGLAEKETQYF.

A few counts support this clonotype. This sequence joins TRBV28 and TRBJ2-1; D perhaps matches TRBD2 (6 bases). CDR3 length: 13 residues. The V gene lost 4 bases and the J gene lost 15 bases, with 19 bases spanning the gap. Germline V gives CDR1 MDHEN, CDR2 SYDVKM. The CDR3 DNA reads as TGTGCCAGCAGTTCCTTAGCGGAGGGGCCCTCGTTCTTC. Its protein product is CASSSLAEGPSFF.

This clonotype was picked up a small number of times. This sequence joins TRBV4-3 and TRBJ2-1, with D hard to call. The V end was cut by 1 base, the J end by 7 bases, with 17 bases between. In germline, CDR1 is LGHNA, CDR2 YSLEER. CDR3 size: 16 residues. This CDR3 reads CASSQGVTRMWNEQFF. CDR3 DNA sequence: TGCGCCAGCAGCCAAGGTGTGACCCGAATGTGGAATGAGCAGTTCTTC.

The table lists this clonotype with a few counts. The V and J genes are TRBV10-3 and TRBJ1-5; D is ambiguous. Germline V gene sequence: CDR1 ENHRY, CDR2 SYGVKD. Trimming shortened V by 6 bases and J by 7 bases, and 10 bases separated the two germline ends. CDR3 length: 12 residues. CDR3: CAISHLDQPQHF. The DNA for the CDR3 is TGTGCCATCAGCCACCTCGACCAGCCCCAGCATTTT.

The rearrangement links TRBV20-1 to TRBJ2-7; D is perhaps TRBD1 or TRBD2 (5 bases each). V lost 6 bases and J lost 3, with 9 bases in between. The CDR3 totals 11 residues. Per the germline V gene, CDR1 is DFQATT and CDR2 is SNEGSKA (reference sequence). Here the CDR3 reads CSAPGLYEQYF. CDR3 nucleotides: TGCAGTGCCCCGGGGCTCTACGAGCAGTACTTC.

V gene TRBV12-3 or TRBV12-4 combines with J gene TRBJ2-7, with D possibly matching TRBD1 (5 bases). Trimming left V 1 base short and J 2 bases short, with 9 bases between. The CDR3 has 14 amino acids. The CDR3 coding sequence is TGTGCCAGCAGTTTAGGGCCAGGGCCCTACGAGCAGTACTTC. This codes for CASSLGPGPYEQYF.

The CDR3 is CASSVSSYEQYF. DNA for the CDR3: TGTGCCAGCAGCGTGAGCTCCTACGAGCAGTACTTC. The chain links TRBV7-2 to TRBJ2-7; D gene unclear. V lost 5 bases and J 0 bases, leaving 5 bases between the germline ends. The CDR3 length is 12 residues. Per germline, CDR1 SGHTA and CDR2 FQGNSA. Combining the CDR3 with reference TRBV7-2 and TRBJ2-7 gives the whole variable domain GAGVSQSPSNKVTEKGKDVELRCDPISGHTALYWYRQSLGQGLEFLIYFQGNSAPDKSGLPSDRFSAERTGGSVSTLTIQRTQQEDSAVYLCASSVSSYEQYFGPGTRLTVT.

The rearrangement links TRBV20-1 to TRBJ1-5, with D possibly TRBD1 on 5 matching bases. The germline gives CDR1 DFQATT, CDR2 SNEGSKA (reference sequence). The CDR3 is made up of 12 amino acids. V was cut by 3 bases and J by 5 bases, with 8 bases left in between. CDR3 nucleotide sequence: TGCAGTGCTAGGAGGGGCGATCAGCCCCAGCATTTT. Translated: CSARRGDQPQHF.

The chain carries TRBV6-4 and TRBJ2-1; 13 positions agree with TRBD2. Germline-derived CDR1 and CDR2 are MRHNA and SNTAGT. The length of the CDR3 is 15 residues. V dropped 6 bases and J dropped 5; count of bases not matched to a gene: 4. The CDR3 coding sequence is TGTGCCAGCAGAACCGGGACTAGCGGGGACAATGAGCAGTTCTTC. This codes for CASRTGTSGDNEQFF.

The chain joins TRBV14 to TRBJ2-2; D unresolved. This CDR3 is built from 12 residues. CDR1 and CDR2 (germline): SGHDN, FVKESK. The V end was cut by 1 base, the J end by 7 bases, with 4 bases between. CDR3 protein: CASSQGFGELFF. CDR3 sequence (DNA): TGTGCCAGCAGCCAAGGGTTCGGGGAGCTGTTTTTT.

This clonotype was detected a few times. The J gene is TRBJ1-5, the V gene TRBV6-5; 7 bases map to TRBD1. In germline, CDR1 is MNHEY, CDR2 SVGAGI. V trimming: 1 base; J trimming: 7 bases; junction bases outside the gene matches: 4. The CDR3 length is 14 residues. CDR3 region: CASSYYRGGQPQHF. DNA for the CDR3: TGTGCCAGCAGTTACTACAGGGGCGGGCAGCCCCAGCATTTT.

The V call is TRBV20-1, the J call TRBJ1-5; D is perhaps TRBD1 (5 bases). The V gene lost 0 bases and the J gene lost 2 bases, with 14 bases spanning the gap. The CDR3 loop spans 16 amino acids. From germline, CDR1 is DFQATT and CDR2 SNEGSKA (reference sequence). The CDR3 coding sequence is TGCAGTGCTAGAGATCCCGGGGGAGGTGGCAATCAGCCCCAGCATTTT. Translation gives CSARDPGGGGNQPQHF.

This clonotype appeared many times. The chain couples TRBV5-1 to TRBJ2-4, with 11 positions matching TRBD1. This CDR3 is 16 amino acids long. The germline V gene encodes CDR1 SGHRS and CDR2 YFSETQ. Trimming removed 4 bases from V and 5 bases from J; junction bases left unmatched: 8. For the CDR3, the DNA is TGCGCCAGCAGCCCCGGGACAGGGGGGTCGGAAAACATTCAGTACTTC. Encoded protein: CASSPGTGGSENIQYF.

The rearrangement links TRBV7-2 to TRBJ1-4, with D possibly matching TRBD1 (6 bases). The length of the CDR3 is 13 residues. Trimming removed 0 bases at V and 8 bases at J, with 7 bases between. Germline CDR1 SGHTA, CDR2 FQGNSA. The CDR3 loop is CASSLARGEKLFF. CDR3 nucleotides: TGTGCCAGCAGCTTAGCCAGGGGCGAAAAACTGTTTTTT.

This clonotype has only a few counts. The genes are TRBV4-2 and TRBJ1-4, with D possibly TRBD1 on 5 matching bases. Germline V CDR1 and CDR2: LGHNA, YNFKEQ. V was trimmed by 1 base and J by 8 bases, leaving 14 bases between them. The CDR3 is made up of 15 amino acids. DNA for the CDR3: TGTGCCAGCAGCCAAGGATTAGGGGAGGGGGAAAAACTGTTTTTT. This encodes CASSQGLGEGEKLFF.

The chain carries TRBV7-2 and TRBJ2-3; tentative D call: TRBD2 (5 bases). Trimming took 2 bases from V and 7 from J, leaving 16 bases between them. The CDR3 has 15 residues. Germline loops: CDR1 SGHTA, CDR2 FQGNSA. This chain's CDR3 is CASSLSRALSHTQYF. The DNA for the CDR3 is TGTGCCAGCAGCTTATCGAGGGCTCTCTCGCATACGCAGTATTTT.

The chain has TRBV19 and TRBJ2-7; 7 bases are shared with TRBD1. Germline V lookup: CDR1 LNHDA, CDR2 SQIVND (reference sequence). The CDR3 extends over 14 amino acids. Unmatched junction bases numbered 15, after V lost 8 bases and J lost 8 bases. This CDR3 is CASQNPTTGSKQYF. The CDR3 nucleotides read TGTGCCAGTCAGAATCCCACGACAGGGTCGAAGCAGTACTTC.

The chain joins TRBV5-1 to TRBJ2-2; TRBD2 aligns across 10 bases. V was pared by 4 bases and J by 7 bases, with 16 bases of the junction left unmatched. CDR1 is SGHRS and CDR2 is YFSETQ in the germline V gene. CDR3 length equals 18 residues. The CDR3 spells CASSRTGLAEGRSGELFF. CDR3 DNA sequence: TGCGCCAGCAGCCGGACTGGACTAGCGGAGGGGCGCAGCGGGGAGCTGTTTTTT.

The J gene is TRBJ2-6, the V gene TRBV20-1; 10 bases align to TRBD1. Germline CDR1 DFQATT, CDR2 SNEGSKA (reference sequence). The CDR3 runs to 17 residues. The V gene end was trimmed by 6 bases and the J gene end by 0 bases; junction bases not matched to a gene: 8. The CDR3 bases are TGCAGTGCCCAAGTAGGGACAGGGGTCTCTGGGGCCAACGTCCTGACTTTC. Residues: CSAQVGTGVSGANVLTF.

The rearrangement uses TRBV27 and TRBJ2-2, with TRBD2 matching 10 bases. The length of the CDR3 is 16 residues. V shed 6 bases and J 0 bases; nucleotides not matched to a gene: 4. Germline V gives CDR1 MNHEY, CDR2 SMNVEV (reference sequence). In nucleotides, the CDR3 is TGTGCCAGCAGAAGGACTAGCGGAACGAACACCGGGGAGCTGTTTTTT. Translating gives CASRRTSGTNTGELFF.

This clonotype was observed a few times. J is TRBJ2-7 and V is TRBV7-2, with a possible D match to TRBD2 (6 bases). The V end was cut by 5 bases, the J end by 1 base, with 15 bases between. Per the germline V gene, CDR1 is SGHTA and CDR2 is FQGNSA. The CDR3 sequence is 15 residues long. The CDR3 protein is CASSRKGSGSYEQYF. The CDR3 coding sequence is TGTGCCAGCAGCAGAAAGGGTAGCGGTTCCTACGAGCAGTACTTC.

In its sample, this clonotype was seen many times. This chain joins TRBV28 and TRBJ2-5, with unresolved D. The germline V gene encodes CDR1 MDHEN and CDR2 SYDVKM. The CDR3 has 14 amino acids. Trimming cost V 4 bases and J 2 bases, with 11 bases left between them. CDR3 loop: CASSSRLRQETQYF. The DNA of the CDR3 is TGTGCCAGCAGTTCTAGACTCAGGCAAGAGACCCAGTACTTC. The complete variable domain, with remaining parts taken from reference TRBV28 and TRBJ2-5, reads DVKVTQSSRYLVKRTGEKVFLECVQDMDHENMFWYRQDPGLGLRLIYFSYDVKMKEKGDIPEGYSVSREKKERFSLILESASTNQTSMYLCASSSRLRQETQYFGPGTRLLVL.

This clonotype was detected many times. The chain couples TRBV12-3 or TRBV12-4 to TRBJ2-3; TRBD2 matches 9 bases. The ends lost 2 bases at V and 0 bases at J; junction bases unmatched: 6. The length of the CDR3 is 17 residues. CDR3 sequence reads: CASSLRLAGPSTDTQYF. DNA of the CDR3: TGTGCCAGCAGTTTACGCCTAGCGGGACCTAGCACAGATACGCAGTATTTT.